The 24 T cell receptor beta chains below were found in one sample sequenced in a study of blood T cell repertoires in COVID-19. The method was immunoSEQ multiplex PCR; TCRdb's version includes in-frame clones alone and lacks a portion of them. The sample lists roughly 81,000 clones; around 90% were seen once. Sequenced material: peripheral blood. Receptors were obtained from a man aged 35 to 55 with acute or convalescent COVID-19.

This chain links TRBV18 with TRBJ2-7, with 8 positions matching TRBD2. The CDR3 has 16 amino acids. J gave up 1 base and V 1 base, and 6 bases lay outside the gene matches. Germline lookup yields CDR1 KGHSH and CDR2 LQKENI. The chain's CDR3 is CASSPRSAGGSYEQYF. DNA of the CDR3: TGTGCCAGCTCACCACGTTCTGCGGGAGGTTCCTACGAGCAGTACTTC.

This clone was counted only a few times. The CDR3 is CASSQGWANTEAFF. CDR3 bases: TGTGCCAGCAGCCAAGGTTGGGCGAACACTGAAGCTTTCTTT. J is TRBJ1-1 and V is TRBV14; unclear D gene. This CDR3 has 14 amino acids. Germline assignment: CDR1 SGHDN and CDR2 FVKESK. The V and J ends lost 1 base and 1 base respectively, with 7 bases between them.

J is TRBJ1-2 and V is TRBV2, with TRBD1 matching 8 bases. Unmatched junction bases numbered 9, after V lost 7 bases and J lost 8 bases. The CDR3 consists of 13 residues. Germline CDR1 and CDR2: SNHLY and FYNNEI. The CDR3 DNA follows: TGTGCCAGCAAGGGGCGGGACAGGACGGGCTACACCTTC. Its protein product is CASKGRDRTGYTF. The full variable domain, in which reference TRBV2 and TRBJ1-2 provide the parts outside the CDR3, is EPEVTQTPSHQVTQMGQEVILRCVPISNHLYFYWYRQILGQKVEFLVSFYNNEISEKSEIFDDQFSVERPDGSNFTLKIRSTKLEDSAMYFCASKGRDRTGYTFGSGTRLTVV.

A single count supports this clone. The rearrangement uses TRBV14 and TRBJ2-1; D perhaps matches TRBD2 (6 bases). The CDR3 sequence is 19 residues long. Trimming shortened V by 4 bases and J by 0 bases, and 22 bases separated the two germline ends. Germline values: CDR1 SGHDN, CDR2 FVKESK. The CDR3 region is CASSRLSPGLKTSYNEQFF. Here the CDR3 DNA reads TGTGCCAGCAGCCGCCTATCACCGGGACTTAAAACCTCCTACAATGAGCAGTTCTTC.

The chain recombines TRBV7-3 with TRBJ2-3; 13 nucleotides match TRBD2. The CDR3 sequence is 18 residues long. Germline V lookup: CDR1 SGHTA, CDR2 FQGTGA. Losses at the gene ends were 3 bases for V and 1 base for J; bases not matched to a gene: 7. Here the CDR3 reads CASSFTSGGARGTDTQYF. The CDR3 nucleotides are TGTGCCAGCAGCTTCACTAGCGGGGGGGCCAGAGGCACAGATACGCAGTATTTT.

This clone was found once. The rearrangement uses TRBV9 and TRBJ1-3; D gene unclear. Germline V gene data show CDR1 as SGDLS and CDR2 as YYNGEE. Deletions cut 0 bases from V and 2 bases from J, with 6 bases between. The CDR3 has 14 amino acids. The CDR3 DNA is TGTGCCAGCAGCGTAGGAGGGACTGGAAACACCATATATTTT. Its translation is CASSVGGTGNTIYF.

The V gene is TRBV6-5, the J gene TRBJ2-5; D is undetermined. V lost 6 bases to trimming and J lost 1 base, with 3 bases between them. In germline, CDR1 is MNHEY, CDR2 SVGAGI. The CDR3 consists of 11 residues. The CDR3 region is CASRAQETQYF. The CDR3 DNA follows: TGTGCCAGCAGGGCCCAAGAGACCCAGTACTTC.

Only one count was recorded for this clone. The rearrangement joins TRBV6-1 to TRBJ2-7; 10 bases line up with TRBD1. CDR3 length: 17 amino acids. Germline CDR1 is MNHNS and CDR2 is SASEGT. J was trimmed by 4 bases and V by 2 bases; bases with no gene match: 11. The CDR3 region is CASSEKRFGTGEYEQYF. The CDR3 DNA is TGTGCCAGCAGTGAAAAAAGATTTGGGACAGGGGAATACGAGCAGTACTTC.

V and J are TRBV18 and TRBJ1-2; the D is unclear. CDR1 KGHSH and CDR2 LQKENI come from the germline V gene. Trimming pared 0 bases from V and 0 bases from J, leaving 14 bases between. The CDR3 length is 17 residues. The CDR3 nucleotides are TGTGCCAGCTCACCACCGAGGGTCCGGGAAGCTAACTATGGCTACACCTTC. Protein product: CASSPPRVREANYGYTF.

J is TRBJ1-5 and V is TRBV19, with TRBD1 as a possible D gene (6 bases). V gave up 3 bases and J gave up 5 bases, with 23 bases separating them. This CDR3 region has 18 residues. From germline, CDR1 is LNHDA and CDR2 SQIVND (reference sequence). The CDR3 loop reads CASSMRVGGQGYDQPQHF. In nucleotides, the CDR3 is TGTGCCAGTAGTATGCGGGTCGGGGGGCAGGGTTACGATCAGCCCCAGCATTTT.

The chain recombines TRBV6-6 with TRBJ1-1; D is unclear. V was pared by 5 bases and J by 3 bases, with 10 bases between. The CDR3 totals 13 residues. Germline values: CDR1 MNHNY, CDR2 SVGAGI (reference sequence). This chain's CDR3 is CASSASRDTEAFF. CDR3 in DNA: TGTGCCAGCAGTGCCTCCCGGGACACTGAAGCTTTCTTT.

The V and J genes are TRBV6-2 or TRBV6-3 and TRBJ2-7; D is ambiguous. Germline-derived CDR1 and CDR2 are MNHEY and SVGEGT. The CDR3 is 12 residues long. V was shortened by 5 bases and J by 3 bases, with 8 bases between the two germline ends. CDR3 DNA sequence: TGTGCCAGCAGTAGGAGTTACTACGAGCAGTACTTC. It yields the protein CASSRSYYEQYF.

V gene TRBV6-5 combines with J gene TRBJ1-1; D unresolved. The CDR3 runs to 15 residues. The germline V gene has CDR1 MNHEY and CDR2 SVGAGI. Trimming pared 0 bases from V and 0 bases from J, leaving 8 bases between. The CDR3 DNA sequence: TGTGCCAGCAGTTACTCGCGGAACATGAACACTGAAGCTTTCTTT. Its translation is CASSYSRNMNTEAFF.

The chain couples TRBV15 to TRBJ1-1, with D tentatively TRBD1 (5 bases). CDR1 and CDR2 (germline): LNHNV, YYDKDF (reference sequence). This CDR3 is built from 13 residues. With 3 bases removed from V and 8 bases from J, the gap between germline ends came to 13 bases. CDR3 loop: CATSSRQRGEAFF. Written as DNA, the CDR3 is TGTGCCACCAGCAGCCGACAGCGCGGAGAAGCTTTCTTT.

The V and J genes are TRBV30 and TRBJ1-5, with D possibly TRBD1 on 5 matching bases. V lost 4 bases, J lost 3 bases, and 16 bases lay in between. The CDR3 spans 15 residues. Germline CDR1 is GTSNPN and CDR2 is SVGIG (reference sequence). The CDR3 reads CAWTQPGGNNQPQHF. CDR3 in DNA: TGTGCCTGGACGCAACCCGGGGGGAACAATCAGCCCCAGCATTTT.

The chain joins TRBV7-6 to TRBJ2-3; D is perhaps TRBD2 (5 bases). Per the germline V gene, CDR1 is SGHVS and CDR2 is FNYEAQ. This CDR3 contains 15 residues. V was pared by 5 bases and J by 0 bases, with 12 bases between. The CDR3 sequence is CASSETPGSTDTQYF. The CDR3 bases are TGTGCCAGCAGCGAGACGCCGGGAAGCACAGATACGCAGTATTTT.

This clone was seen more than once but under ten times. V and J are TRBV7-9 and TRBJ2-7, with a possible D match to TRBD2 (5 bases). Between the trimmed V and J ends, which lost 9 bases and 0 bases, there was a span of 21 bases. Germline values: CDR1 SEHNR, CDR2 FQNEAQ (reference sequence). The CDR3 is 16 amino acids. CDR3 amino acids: CASDGEEGSSSYEQYF. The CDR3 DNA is TGTGCCAGTGATGGTGAAGAGGGTTCTAGCTCCTACGAGCAGTACTTC.

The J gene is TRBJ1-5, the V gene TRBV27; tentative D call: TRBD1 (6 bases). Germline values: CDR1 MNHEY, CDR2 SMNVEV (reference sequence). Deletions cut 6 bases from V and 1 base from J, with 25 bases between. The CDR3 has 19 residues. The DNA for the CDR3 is TGTGCCAGCAGCCTACGGTGGGGCAGGGGCGTTTTGAGCAATCAGCCCCAGCATTTT. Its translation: CASSLRWGRGVLSNQPQHF.

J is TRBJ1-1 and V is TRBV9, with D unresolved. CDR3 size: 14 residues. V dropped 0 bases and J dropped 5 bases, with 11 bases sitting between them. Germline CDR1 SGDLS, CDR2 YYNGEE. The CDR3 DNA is TGTGCCAGCAGCGTAGGCGTCGGGATTACTGAAGCTTTCTTT. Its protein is CASSVGVGITEAFF.

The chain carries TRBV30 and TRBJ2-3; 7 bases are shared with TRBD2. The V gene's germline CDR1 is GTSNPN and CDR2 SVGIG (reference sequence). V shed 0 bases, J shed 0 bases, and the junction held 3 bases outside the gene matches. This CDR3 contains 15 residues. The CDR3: CAWSVGTTSTDTQYF. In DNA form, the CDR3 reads TGTGCCTGGAGTGTAGGGACTACAAGCACAGATACGCAGTATTTT.

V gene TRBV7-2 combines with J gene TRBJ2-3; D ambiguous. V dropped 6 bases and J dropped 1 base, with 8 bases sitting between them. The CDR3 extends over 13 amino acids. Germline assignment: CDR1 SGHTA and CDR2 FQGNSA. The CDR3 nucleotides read TGTGCCAGCAGTAACCGGGGCACAGATACGCAGTATTTT. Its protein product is CASSNRGTDTQYF.

The CDR3 spells CASKIRESYEQYF. CDR3 in DNA: TGTGCCAGCAAGATTCGGGAATCCTACGAGCAGTACTTC. This chain uses TRBV6-5 with TRBJ2-7; possible D gene TRBD2, 5 bases. V was trimmed by 7 bases and J by 1 base, leaving 11 bases between them. Germline V gene lookup returns CDR1 MNHEY and CDR2 SVGAGI. The CDR3 sequence is 13 residues long.

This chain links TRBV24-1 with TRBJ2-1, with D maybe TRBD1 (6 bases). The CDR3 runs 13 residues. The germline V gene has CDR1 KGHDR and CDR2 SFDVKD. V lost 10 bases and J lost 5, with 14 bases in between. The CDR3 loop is CATQGLKDNEQFF. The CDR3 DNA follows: TGTGCCACGCAGGGGCTGAAAGACAATGAGCAGTTCTTC.

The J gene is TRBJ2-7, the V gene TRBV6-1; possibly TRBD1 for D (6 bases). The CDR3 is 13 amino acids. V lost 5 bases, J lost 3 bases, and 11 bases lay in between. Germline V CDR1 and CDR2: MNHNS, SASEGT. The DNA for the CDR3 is TGTGCCAGCAGTTCAATACAGGGCTACGAGCAGTACTTC. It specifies CASSSIQGYEQYF.